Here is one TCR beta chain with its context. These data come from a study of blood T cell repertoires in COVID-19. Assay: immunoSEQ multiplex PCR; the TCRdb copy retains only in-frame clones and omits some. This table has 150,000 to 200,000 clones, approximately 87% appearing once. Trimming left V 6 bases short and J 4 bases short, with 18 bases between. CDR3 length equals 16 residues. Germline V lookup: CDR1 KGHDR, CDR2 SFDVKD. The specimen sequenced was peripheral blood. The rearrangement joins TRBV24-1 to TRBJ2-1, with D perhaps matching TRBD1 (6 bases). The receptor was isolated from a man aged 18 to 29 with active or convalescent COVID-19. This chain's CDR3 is CATSSSVGASYNEQFF. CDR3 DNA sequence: TGTGCCACCAGTTCTTCGGTGGGGGCATCGTACAATGAGCAGTTCTTC.